This T cell receptor beta chain was sequenced in a study of blood T cell repertoires in COVID-19. Data came from immunoSEQ multiplex PCR; TCRdb stores just in-frame clones and leaves some out. The sample holds over 200,000 clones, 90% seen once. This CDR3 is 16 amino acids long. Germline lookup yields CDR1 LGHDT and CDR2 YNNKEL (reference sequence). The V end lost 5 bases, the J end lost 0 bases, and 13 bases lay between the germline ends. The chain couples TRBV3-1 (or the pseudogene TRBV3-2) to TRBJ1-4; no clear D gene. The sequenced sample was peripheral blood. The clonotype originates from a man younger than 45 with COVID-19, enrolled during active disease. The CDR3 DNA is TGTGCCAGCAGCTTTCGTAACACCGCAACTAATGAAAAACTGTTTTTT. Amino acids: CASSFRNTATNEKLFF.